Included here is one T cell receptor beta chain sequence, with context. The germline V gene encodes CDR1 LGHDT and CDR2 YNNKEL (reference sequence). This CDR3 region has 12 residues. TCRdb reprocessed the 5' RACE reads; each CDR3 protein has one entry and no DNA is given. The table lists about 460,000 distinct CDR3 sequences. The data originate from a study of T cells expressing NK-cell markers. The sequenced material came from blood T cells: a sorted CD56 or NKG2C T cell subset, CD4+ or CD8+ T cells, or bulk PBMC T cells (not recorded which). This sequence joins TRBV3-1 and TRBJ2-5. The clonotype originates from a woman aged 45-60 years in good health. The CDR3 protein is CASSPVWETQYF.